This TCR beta chain is drawn from a study of beta chain features in type 1 diabetes. About this clone: Its antigen is undetermined.

Germline V gene data show CDR1 as SGDLS and CDR2 as YYNGEE. This CDR3 has 15 residues. Unmatched junction bases numbered 6, after V lost 1 base and J lost 4 bases. Expressed TCRB transcripts were sequenced, since all the RNA that had been isolated was reverse transcribed. The data were produced by immunoSEQ multiplex PCR, yet TCRdb's version contains in-frame clones alone and is incomplete. The data hold roughly 240,000 clones, with roughly two thirds observed a single time. Study outcomes and limitations: Insertions were fewer and deletions more numerous at VDJ junctions in type 1 diabetes patients.

V and J are TRBV9 and TRBJ2-5, with TRBD1 matching over 8 bases. This TCR came from a man aged 30 to 39 in good health. Sequencing input: naive CD4+ T cells from blood. The CDR3 coding sequence is TGTGCCAGCAGCGTAATGGTAGGACAGGGAGAGACCCAGTACTTC. Translation gives CASSVMVGQGETQYF.